This entry concerns a single T cell receptor (beta chain). Its recognized antigen is unknown. Qualities for individual bases were not recorded, and no much larger clone is one base off. These data are taken from a study of cytomegalovirus exposure and HLA in healthy donors (dated by TCRdb to 2016 to 2017). With respect to the entire study: An earlier analysis of under 600 of the donors reported roughly 270 Gb of sequence data and 117 million unique TCR beta sequences from about 179 million T cells. Around 320 gigabases of sequencing data and approximately 84 million unique TCR sequences were included in an early release covering about 620 HLA-typed donors. Of the roughly 400 genotyped donors, approximately 82% fell in the genetic ancestry cluster associated with self-reported Caucasian donors. The study was designed to test whether signatures of past pathogen exposure could be identified by cataloging public T cell receptors. The study profiled the T cell repertoires of some 610 subjects by immunosequencing and related them to cytomegalovirus serostatus. Besides the first cohort of 550 to 750 subjects, a separate validation cohort made up of 120 different subjects was used. High-throughput TCR immunosequencing, statistical association of individual TCRs with disease status, and machine learning were combined to predict cytomegalovirus infection status. A later analysis re-analyzed previously published TCR beta repertoires from approximately 670 donors and added high-resolution HLA genotyping to study TCR occurrence patterns. Rather than drawing on any new phenotypic data, the later analysis identified candidate immune exposures from TCR beta sequences and the way those sequences occurred across donors. To decide whether each TCR beta V gene segment behaved as functional or pseudogenic, an earlier analysis of fewer than 750 of the donors relied on high-throughput TCR beta sequencing. Donor age, sex, ethnicity and CMV serostatus were compiled alongside the repertoire data. A later genetic analysis took genome-wide SNP genotypes for about three fifths of the roughly 670 donors and used that subset as a discovery cohort. Every discovery cohort repertoire had been produced on one sequencing platform. Both class I and class II loci were covered by HLA typing, at four-digit resolution. Typing coverage varied by locus: roughly 629-630 donors for A, B, C, DRB1 and DQB1; roughly 500 for DQA1; 600 to 610 for DPA1; around 490 for DPB1. Because of strong linkage in the cohort, roughly five DR-DQ haplotypes were treated as single units for association and clustering. Among some 400 genotyped donors of the cohort, an average of approximately 240,000 unique TCR beta nucleotide sequences was sequenced per donor, of which roughly 18% were non-productive. Overall study outcomes, separate from this receptor: A later analysis found that HLA-associated TCR beta chains were more clonally expanded and had lower generation probabilities than equally common non-associated chains. Specific HLA alleles were associated with 18,000 or so TCR beta sequences at a false discovery rate of 0.05 in a later analysis. According to the authors, the approach could potentially be generalized to other disease states and immunological phenotypes. Presence/absence analyses assumed roughly uniform sequencing depth across donors, an assumption that may not hold. The study gave a list of roughly 150 TCR beta chains associated with cytomegalovirus. In a later genetic analysis, fewer N-insertions in productive TCRs were reported among donors in an Asian-associated ancestry cluster than the roughly 670-donor mean. Because the 87-base-pair reads could not distinguish some IMGT-functional V segments, including TRBV6-2 and TRBV6-3, those segments were excluded. V-gene and J-gene trimming of TCR beta chains was associated with a missense DCLRE1C variant in a later genetic analysis, and the association was replicated in an independent cohort. In a later analysis, the rate of TCR association differed among HLA loci, with DRB1 alleles having the most associated TCRs and HLA-C alleles having the fewest. A cluster of highly shared sequence variants was judged likely to represent a technical artifact of the sequencing pipeline. A later analysis reported that several top co-occurrence clusters appeared linked to parvovirus B19, influenza, CMV and Epstein-Barr virus. In vitro tests confirmed that a few of the cytomegalovirus-associated TCR beta chains recognize cytomegalovirus antigens. In this cohort, only TCR beta chains were sequenced, and detectable features were limited by the absence of alpha or paired-chain data. Cytomegalovirus status was reported to be diagnosed by the classifier with high specificity and sensitivity in both the original and validation cohorts. Because HLA typing was unavailable for some donors at each locus, only the typed subset was used in association tests. In an earlier analysis of around 600 of the donors, most TCR beta V segments were observed in productive rearrangements about 87% or about 30% of the time, broadly matching IMGT annotations. A further reported finding was that TCR beta sequences accurately predicted the HLA-A and HLA-B alleles for most subjects in the first cohort. Most CMV-associated TCR beta chains appeared to be HLA-restricted in a later analysis, and the HLA associations seemed to be driven largely by CMV exposure. The only immune exposure information available for the cohort was CMV serostatus. Correlated functional status among segregating V segments might be attributable to linkage disequilibrium, but an unknown experimental factor could not be ruled out. Because counts were too low, seventeen rarely observed V segments, including chromosome 9 orphons, were left out of the earlier analysis of about 620 of the donors. Assigning TCR associations to individual alleles was difficult when HLA alleles, especially DR and DQ, strongly co-occurred. Most TCR sequences were observed very rarely across donors, whereas some public TCRs were present in many individuals.

Reading the germline V gene gives CDR1 SGHRS and CDR2 YFSETQ. The CDR3 goes from the cysteine to the phenylalanine over 14 residues. This entry keeps only the CDR3 DNA: 42 bases, framed from base 1. V is pruned by 2 bases and J by 7 bases, leaving 8 bases of the junction without a gene match. The cohort consisted of 666 healthy bone marrow donors. At the time of sampling, every cohort member was nominally healthy, though immune exposures that went unrecorded were likely present. The donor was CMV seropositive and was included in the group of 250 to 300 seropositive cohort members. A peripheral blood sample was collected from each donor, and TCR beta sequencing was performed on peripheral blood mononuclear cells. The Qiagen DNeasy Blood Extraction Kit was used to extract genomic DNA from the blood cell samples. The method behind the library was the immunoSEQ multiplex PCR assay. For the multiplex PCR, a mixture combining 60 forward primers for TCR Vbeta segments and 13 reverse primers for TCR Jbeta segments was used. The CDR3 region of rearranged TCR beta genes was amplified from genomic DNA by a multiplex PCR assay. Amplified TCR beta libraries were sequenced as 87-base-pair reads on the Illumina HiSeq System. The paper's data handling went like this. Across the 670 or so repertoires, a later analysis counted some 81 million unique TCR beta chains, 9.5 million to 13 million of which were shared by at least two donors. Raw reads were error-corrected and collapsed into unique sequences with a nearest-neighbor algorithm that merged closely related sequences to remove PCR and sequencing errors. To assign V, D and J gene segments, CDR3 sequences were aligned to IMGT reference sequences. Each retained sequence needed at least a six-nucleotide match to both a V gene segment and a J gene segment. Rearrangements were called productive when the CDR3 lacked stop codons and stayed in frame with V and J; all others were non-productive. Following IMGT convention, CDR3 was defined as the stretch from the second conserved V-encoded cysteine up to the conserved J-encoded phenylalanine. The earlier analysis of fewer than 700 of the donors excluded sequences that lacked an unambiguous match to a single V gene segment. In an earlier analysis of several hundred of the donors, V segments were called functional above 56.7% productive rearrangements and were called segregating when the between-donor standard deviation exceeded 5%. A statistical classification framework was built for diagnosing cytomegalovirus status from the catalog of TCR beta chain sequences. In a later analysis, V and J genes were assigned by comparing TCR nucleotide sequences against IMGT/GENE-DB human TR gene sequences. The TCRdist pipeline was used in a later analysis to assign CDR3 sequences and most-parsimonious VDJ recombination scenarios. In a later analysis, each TCR beta chain was defined by its CDR3 amino acid sequence together with its V-gene family, and reads lacking a unique V-gene family were excluded. To address suspected cross-contamination and a sequencing artifact, a later analysis removed around 590 highly shared, low-generation-probability nucleotide sequences. For each public chain, a later analysis derived a clonal expansion index from normalized ranks of inferred template counts within each repertoire. In a later analysis, generation probabilities were computed with a VDJ recombination model fitted to out-of-frame rearrangements, and the resulting probabilities were checked against IGoR. A later analysis scored TCR-TCR, TCR-HLA and TCR-CMV co-occurrence with hypergeometric tests, applying a repertoire-size bias correction to TCR pairs. To estimate false discovery rates, a later analysis permuted the HLA or CMV assignments 20 times. In a later analysis, co-occurring TCRs were grouped using DBSCAN, and TCRdist sequence similarity was added for clustering within HLA-allele-positive subsets. For co-occurrence clustering, repertoires with fewer than 30,000 or more than 120,000 public chains were excluded, along with roughly 5 repertoires with anomalous nucleotide sharing. TCRdb took over this immuneACCESS table, retaining in-frame rearrangements with V and J assigned. Such tables are incomplete; in checked studies, under half of the missing clones stem from an unresolved V gene, and the remainder is unexplained. From that table come the V and J calls and clone size; the DNA was used to work out D and trimming. The table for this sample lists about 150,000 clones; roughly 77% of them were counted only once. 6% to 8.5% of the sample comes from the top ten.

The TCR comes from a man aged 25-40 years in good health and CMV-seropositive. This chain joins TRBV5-1 to TRBJ1-1; 7 of the junction bases match TRBD1. The material sequenced was PBMCs. CDR3 sequence: CASSLKPGQVEAFF. The bases are TGCGCCAGCAGCTTAAAACCCGGACAGGTTGAAGCTTTCTTT.